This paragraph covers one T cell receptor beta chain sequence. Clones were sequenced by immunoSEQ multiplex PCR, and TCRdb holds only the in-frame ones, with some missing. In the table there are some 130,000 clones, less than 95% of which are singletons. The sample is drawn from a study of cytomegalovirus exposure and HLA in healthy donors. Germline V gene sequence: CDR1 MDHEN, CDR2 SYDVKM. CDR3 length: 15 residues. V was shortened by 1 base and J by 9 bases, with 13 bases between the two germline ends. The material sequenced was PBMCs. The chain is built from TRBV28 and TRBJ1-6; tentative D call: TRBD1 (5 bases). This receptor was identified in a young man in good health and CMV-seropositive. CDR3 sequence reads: CASSLLGGVGSPLHF. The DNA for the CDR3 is TGTGCCAGCAGTTTATTGGGGGGAGTGGGTTCACCCCTCCACTTT.